Shown below are 21 T cell receptor beta chains from a single sample sequenced in a study of T cells after yellow fever vaccination. TCRdb ran MiXCR on the 5' RACE reads and lists one entry per CDR3 protein. The sample gives 300,000 to 350,000 distinct CDR3 sequences, 3% to 4.5% of which show up once; approximately 24% is in the top ten. The specimen was PBMCs, collected 5 days after the yellow fever booster vaccination. The receptor set was obtained from a man aged 18 to 30 who received the YFV17D yellow fever vaccine.

The chain has TRBV11-2 and TRBJ2-1, with 7 bases lining up with TRBD1. V lost 6 bases, J lost 3 bases, and 14 bases stayed unmatched. Germline V gene sequence: CDR1 SGHAT, CDR2 FQNNGV. CDR3 length equals 17 residues. In nucleotides, the CDR3 is TGTGCCAGCAGTTCACGTTTTAAGGGACAGCACTACAATGAGCAGTTCTTC. It encodes CASSSRFKGQHYNEQFF.

There are many counts of this clonotype. V and J are TRBV6-5 and TRBJ1-6, with unresolved D. V lost 0 bases, J lost 11 bases, and 14 bases lay in between. Germline V gene data show CDR1 as MNHEY and CDR2 as SVGAGI. This CDR3 contains 15 residues. The CDR3, as DNA: TGTGCCAGCAGTTACTCCTACGGGATCGGGCCACCCCTCCACTTT. Protein: CASSYSYGIGPPLHF.

This clonotype showed up many times. The gene calls are TRBV6-5 and TRBJ1-5; D is unclear. Germline lookup yields CDR1 MNHEY and CDR2 SVGAGI. The CDR3 extends over 14 amino acids. Trimming removed 0 bases from V and 12 bases from J, with 15 bases in between. CDR3 protein: CASSYSNDISDQHF. As DNA, the CDR3 is TGTGCCAGCAGTTACTCGAATGATATAAGTGACCAGCATTTT.

This clonotype was counted only a few times. The V and J genes are TRBV15 and TRBJ1-1; D may be TRBD1 (5 bases). The CDR3 spans 12 residues. V lost 3 bases and J lost 6, with 8 bases in between. Germline CDR1 reads LNHNV; CDR2 reads YYDKDF (reference sequence). DNA for the CDR3: TGTGCCACCAGCAGCAGGGATTCTGAAGCTTTCTTT. Protein product: CATSSRDSEAFF.

This clonotype came up a few times. The gene calls are TRBV5-1 and TRBJ1-4; 7 positions match TRBD1. CDR1 is SGHRS and CDR2 is YFSETQ in the germline V gene. V gave up 0 bases and J gave up 0 bases; unmatched junction bases: 5. This CDR3 is built from 17 residues. CDR3 DNA: TGCGCCAGCAGCTTGGTAGGACAGGCAACAACTAATGAAAAACTGTTTTTT. Translated, it gives CASSLVGQATTNEKLFF.

This clonotype came up a few times. The J gene is TRBJ2-6, the V gene TRBV5-1, with 9 nucleotides matching TRBD1. The V gene's germline CDR1 is SGHRS and CDR2 YFSETQ. The CDR3 sequence is 17 residues long. With 2 bases clipped from V and 3 bases from J, the junction kept 6 bases outside the gene matches. The CDR3: CASSLRDRESGANVLTF. The DNA for the CDR3 is TGCGCCAGCAGCTTACGGGACAGGGAAAGTGGGGCCAACGTCCTGACTTTC.

This clonotype appeared a few times. V is TRBV7-9 and J is TRBJ2-2; TRBD1 is a possible D gene (6 bases). CDR1 and CDR2 (germline): SEHNR, FQNEAQ (reference sequence). The CDR3 contains 14 residues. Deletions cut 7 bases from V and 4 bases from J, with 13 bases between. CDR3 loop: CASTLWGPTGELFF. The CDR3 nucleotides are TGTGCCAGCACCCTATGGGGGCCCACCGGGGAGCTGTTTTTT.

This clonotype was picked up a small number of times. The chain uses TRBV20-1 and TRBJ2-1; D ambiguous. This CDR3 has 12 amino acids. In germline, CDR1 is DFQATT, CDR2 SNEGSKA (reference sequence). With 6 bases removed from V and 4 bases from J, the gap between germline ends came to 10 bases. The CDR3 is CSAPDVYNEQFF. The CDR3 nucleotides are TGCAGTGCGCCAGACGTGTACAATGAGCAGTTCTTC.

V and J are TRBV2 and TRBJ2-2, with D possibly TRBD1 on 6 matching bases. The V and J ends lost 4 bases and 5 bases respectively, with 8 bases between them. CDR1 and CDR2 (germline): SNHLY, FYNNEI. The CDR3 contains 13 residues. This CDR3 is CASSAGETGELFF. CDR3 bases: TGTGCCAGCAGTGCAGGGGAAACCGGGGAGCTGTTTTTT.

This clonotype was seen many times. The V gene is TRBV7-2, the J gene TRBJ2-5, with 7 bases matching TRBD1. This CDR3 region has 13 residues. The V gene end was trimmed by 4 bases and the J gene end by 5 bases; junction bases not matched to a gene: 4. CDR1 and CDR2 (germline): SGHTA, FQGNSA. This chain's CDR3 is CASSWDSQETQYF. The CDR3 DNA reads TGTGCCAGCAGCTGGGACAGCCAGGAGACCCAGTACTTC.

A few counts support this clonotype. The genes are TRBV7-2 and TRBJ1-3; D gene unclear. The CDR3 sequence is 13 residues long. With 2 bases removed from V and 8 bases from J, the gap between germline ends came to 10 bases. Per the germline V gene, CDR1 is SGHTA and CDR2 is FQGNSA. The CDR3 nucleotides read TGTGCCAGCAGCTTATATGGGGAGTACACCATATATTTT. Encoded protein: CASSLYGEYTIYF. The whole variable domain, remainder taken from reference TRBV7-2 and TRBJ1-3, is GAGVSQSPSNKVTEKGKDVELRCDPISGHTALYWYRQSLGQGLEFLIYFQGNSAPDKSGLPSDRFSAERTGGSVSTLTIQRTQQEDSAVYLCASSLYGEYTIYFGEGSWLTVV.

The chain joins TRBV6-6 to TRBJ1-2; 8 bases agree with TRBD1. This CDR3 comprises 13 residues. Trimming took 2 bases from V and 8 from J; bases not matched to a gene: 4. Germline V gene data show CDR1 as MNHNY and CDR2 as SVGAGI (reference sequence). The CDR3 region is CASSYGTGEGYTF. DNA for the CDR3: TGTGCCAGCAGTTACGGGACAGGCGAGGGCTACACCTTC.

The chain combines TRBV20-1 with TRBJ2-1; D is possibly TRBD2 (6 bases). Germline CDR1 reads DFQATT; CDR2 reads SNEGSKA (reference sequence). CDR3 length equals 15 residues. V was clipped by 5 bases and J by 3 bases, with 17 bases between them. The CDR3 loop reads CSARKSGTRYNEQFF. The CDR3 nucleotides are TGCAGTGCTCGGAAGTCGGGGACTCGCTACAATGAGCAGTTCTTC.

This clonotype is a singleton in its sample. Compared with germline, one end of the junction differs, possibly owing to a read error. The rearrangement uses TRBV6-2 or TRBV6-3 and TRBJ1-1; the match to TRBD1 covers 7 bases. Germline V gene sequence: CDR1 MNHEY, CDR2 SVGEGT. This CDR3 has 13 amino acids. CDR3 coding DNA: TGTGCCACCTACCCGACAGGGAACTCTGAAGCTTTCTTT. Amino acids: CATYPTGNSEAFF.

This clonotype occurred many times. The chain recombines TRBV18 with TRBJ2-5, with a weak D call TRBD2 (6 bases). CDR1 is KGHSH and CDR2 is LQKENI in the germline V gene. The germline V and J ends were trimmed by 3 bases and 1 base, with 9 bases remaining between them. The CDR3 runs 14 residues. The DNA for the CDR3 is TGTGCCAGCTCACCCGAGACTAGCCAAGAGACCCAGTACTTC. Translating gives CASSPETSQETQYF.

The genes are TRBV9 and TRBJ2-7; tentatively, D is TRBD1 (6 bases). Germline assignment: CDR1 SGDLS and CDR2 YYNGEE. The V end lost 4 bases, the J end lost 2 bases, and 16 bases lay between the germline ends. This CDR3 region has 15 residues. In nucleotides, the CDR3 is TGTGCCAGCAGCTCACTTGGGGGCTTCCCCTACGAGCAGTACTTC. Translated, it gives CASSSLGGFPYEQYF.

This clonotype was seen at least ten times. V is TRBV4-3 and J is TRBJ2-1; TRBD1 matches at 7 bases. Germline trimming cut 4 bases from V and 4 bases from J; bases unmatched to any gene: 22. There are 20 residues in the CDR3. From germline, CDR1 is LGHNA and CDR2 YSLEER. For the CDR3, the DNA is TGCGCCAGCAGCCGCAAACTCAGTTCCGGGACAGCGACCAGATACAATGAGCAGTTCTTC. Its protein product is CASSRKLSSGTATRYNEQFF.

This clonotype was detected many times. V and J are TRBV5-6 and TRBJ2-5; D possibly uses TRBD1 or TRBD2 (5 bases each). The CDR3 totals 13 residues. The germline gives CDR1 SGHDT, CDR2 YYEEEE. V was shortened by 6 bases and J by 1 base, with 10 bases between the two germline ends. The CDR3 reads CASTGTPQETQYF. The CDR3 DNA sequence: TGTGCCAGCACGGGGACGCCCCAAGAGACCCAGTACTTC.

This clonotype was recorded many times. The chain joins TRBV5-1 to TRBJ1-6; D may be TRBD1 (6 bases). V was shortened by 2 bases and J by 10 bases, with 13 bases between the two germline ends. The CDR3 runs to 14 residues. Germline values: CDR1 SGHRS, CDR2 YFSETQ. CDR3 nucleotide sequence: TGCGCCAGCAGCTTTACAGGGTATTGGTCACCCCTCCACTTT. As protein: CASSFTGYWSPLHF. Filled out from reference TRBV5-1 and TRBJ1-6, the complete variable domain reads KAGVTQTPRYLIKTRGQQVTLSCSPISGHRSVSWYQQTPGQGLQFLFEYFSETQRNKGNFPGRFSGRQFSNSRSEMNVSTLELGDSALYLCASSFTGYWSPLHFGNGTRLTVT.

V usage is TRBV12-3 or TRBV12-4 and J usage is TRBJ1-1; D call uncertain. The CDR3 is 13 amino acids. The V end was cut by 5 bases, the J end by 1 base, with 8 bases between. The chain's CDR3 is CASSENTNTEAFF. CDR3 bases: TGTGCCAGCAGTGAGAATACGAACACTGAAGCTTTCTTT.

This clonotype was counted between two and nine times. This sequence joins TRBV10-3 and TRBJ2-7, with D possibly being TRBD2 (5 bases). Germline CDR1 and CDR2: ENHRY and SYGVKD. The CDR3 is 13 residues long. V gave up 11 bases and J gave up 5 bases, with 19 bases separating them. CDR3 in amino acids: CASREFQEDEQYF. The DNA of the CDR3 is TGTGCCTCGAGGGAGTTCCAAGAGGACGAGCAGTACTTC.